The clone carrying this T cell receptor (beta chain) was picked up one time. This sample was taken from a study of technical replicates of blood from several donors. Clones were sequenced by immunoSEQ multiplex PCR, and TCRdb holds only the in-frame ones, with some missing. The sample lists approximately 85,000 clones, nearly 95% occurring once. The receptor was derived from a human donor in good health. The sample taken for sequencing was T cells isolated from PBMCs.

CDR3 sequence (DNA): TGCGCCAGCAGCTCCGTTCGGGGGGGCGGTGTGATCGAGCAGTACTTC. It codes for CASSSVRGGGVIEQYF. This chain uses TRBV5-1 with TRBJ2-7; TRBD2 agrees at 8 bases. V gave up 3 bases and J gave up 6 bases; unmatched junction bases: 14. CDR1 and CDR2 from the germline V gene are SGHRS and YFSETQ. CDR3 length: 16 amino acids.